The 27 T cell receptor beta chains presented below share a single source sample, sequenced in a study of blood T cell repertoires in COVID-19. Repertoires were generated with immunoSEQ multiplex PCR, while TCRdb's copy carries only in-frame clones and drops some. The sample lists 430,000 or so clones, more than 70% occurring once. Sequencing was done on a sample of PBMCs or T cells enriched from blood (not recorded which). These receptors were obtained from a woman younger than 35 who had been exposed to COVID-19.

V is TRBV28 and J is TRBJ1-4; D possibly corresponds to TRBD1 (5 bases). This CDR3 comprises 11 residues. Germline-derived CDR1 and CDR2 are MDHEN and SYDVKM. V lost 5 bases to trimming and J lost 14 bases, with 12 bases between them. The CDR3 coding sequence is TGTGCCAGCAGTCTTCGGAGGGGTCTGTTTTTT. This sequence encodes CASSLRRGLFF.

This chain links TRBV5-1 with TRBJ2-4; 10 nucleotides agree with TRBD2. This CDR3 is built from 17 residues. The ends lost 0 bases at V and 5 bases at J; junction bases unmatched: 8. The V gene's germline CDR1 is SGHRS and CDR2 YFSETQ. The CDR3 protein is CASSLEGLAGDQNIQYF. In DNA form, the CDR3 reads TGCGCCAGCAGCTTGGAGGGGCTAGCGGGGGACCAAAACATTCAGTACTTC.

The count of this clone is one. The genes are TRBV5-4 and TRBJ1-6; 7 bases line up with TRBD1. The CDR3 runs to 15 residues. The trim removed 1 base at V and 8 bases at J, leaving 6 bases unmatched. Germline lookup yields CDR1 SGHNT and CDR2 YYREEE (reference sequence). CDR3 amino acids: CASSLPQGSHSPLHF. The DNA for the CDR3 is TGTGCCAGCAGCTTGCCACAGGGGTCTCATTCACCCCTCCACTTT.

The gene calls are TRBV19 and TRBJ2-1; a weak D match, TRBD2 (5 bases). V dropped 2 bases and J dropped 5 bases, with 13 bases sitting between them. The CDR3 loop spans 15 amino acids. Germline values: CDR1 LNHDA, CDR2 SQIVND (reference sequence). CDR3 coding DNA: TGTGCCAGTAGTATACCGGGGTCGTACAACAATGAGCAGTTCTTC. Translating gives CASSIPGSYNNEQFF.

This sequence joins TRBV6-2 or TRBV6-3 and TRBJ2-5; TRBD2 aligns across 10 bases. V lost 4 bases, J lost 5 bases, and 13 bases stayed unmatched. There are 17 residues in the CDR3. Looked up from germline, CDR1 is MNHEY and CDR2 is SVGEGT. The CDR3 region has the DNA TGTGCCAGCAGTTCTCTGGGAGCTAGCGGGAGAGGGGAGACCCAGTACTTC. Protein product: CASSSLGASGRGETQYF.

This clone was recorded once. The rearrangement links TRBV7-9 to TRBJ1-1; D is possibly TRBD1 (5 bases). Germline CDR1 reads SEHNR; CDR2 reads FQNEAQ (reference sequence). Trimming took 5 bases from V and 0 from J, leaving 13 bases between them. The CDR3 runs to 15 residues. The CDR3 region is CASSPRVTMNTEAFF. As DNA, the CDR3 is TGTGCCAGCAGCCCCAGGGTTACAATGAACACTGAAGCTTTCTTT.

The gene calls are TRBV5-8 and TRBJ1-5; TRBD1 aligns across 7 bases. Germline V gene lookup returns CDR1 SGHTS and CDR2 YDEGEE. The CDR3 totals 14 residues. The V and J ends lost 0 bases and 9 bases, in that order; junction bases with no gene match: 6. CDR3 residues: CASSLAGGTRPQHF. The CDR3 region has the DNA TGTGCCAGCAGCTTGGCAGGGGGTACTCGGCCCCAGCATTTT.

The sample holds a few counts of this clone. V usage is TRBV30 and J usage is TRBJ2-1; no clear D. This CDR3 region has 13 residues. Germline CDR1 is GTSNPN and CDR2 is SVGIG (reference sequence). V lost 1 base, J lost 4 bases, and 8 bases lay in between. CDR3 loop: CAWSGQEYNEQFF. CDR3 bases: TGTGCCTGGAGTGGTCAGGAATACAATGAGCAGTTCTTC.

The chain joins TRBV2 to TRBJ1-6; weak D call: TRBD1 (5 bases). The V gene lost 9 bases and the J gene lost 10 bases, with 16 bases spanning the gap. The CDR3 runs 13 residues. Per the germline V gene, CDR1 is SNHLY and CDR2 is FYNNEI. The CDR3 DNA follows: TGTGCCAGTCTGTACCGGGGGAGCTCACCCCTCCACTTT. As protein: CASLYRGSSPLHF.

The chain has TRBV19 and TRBJ1-5; the D gene is possibly TRBD1 (5 bases). Germline V gene data show CDR1 as LNHDA and CDR2 as SQIVND (reference sequence). The V end was cut by 1 base, the J end by 5 bases, with 15 bases between. The CDR3 sequence is 16 residues long. CDR3: CASSIAQGRNHQPQHF. In nucleotides, the CDR3 is TGTGCCAGTAGTATAGCCCAGGGAAGAAATCATCAGCCCCAGCATTTT. The complete variable domain, with remaining parts taken from reference TRBV19 and TRBJ1-5, reads DGGITQSPKYLFRKEGQNVTLSCEQNLNHDAMYWYRQDPGQGLRLIYYSQIVNDFQKGDIAEGYSVSREKKESFPLTVTSAQKNPTAFYLCASSIAQGRNHQPQHFGDGTRLSIL.

A single count supports this clone. This chain's CDR3 is CASSLREYRGHEQYF. The DNA of the CDR3 is TGTGCCAGCAGTCTAAGGGAATACAGGGGTCACGAGCAGTACTTC. This chain links TRBV27 with TRBJ2-7; TRBD1 matches 7 bases. Trimming at V came to 5 bases and at J to 5 bases, leaving 12 bases not matched to a gene. The CDR3 has 15 residues. The germline CDR1 and CDR2 sequences are MNHEY and SMNVEV (reference sequence).

The chain couples TRBV30 to TRBJ2-5; 12 bases fit TRBD2. This CDR3 comprises 15 residues. Trimming cost V 5 bases and J 4 bases; bases outside gene matches: 8. Germline loops: CDR1 GTSNPN, CDR2 SVGIG (reference sequence). For the CDR3, the DNA is TGTGCCTGGGACGCTAGCGGGGGGGCAGCAGAGACCCAGTACTTC. It encodes CAWDASGGAAETQYF. Full variable domain (rest looked up from reference TRBV30 and TRBJ2-5): SQTIHQWPATLVQPVGSPLSLECTVEGTSNPNLYWYRQAAGRGLQLLFYSVGIGQISSEVPQNLSASRPQDRQFILSSKKLLLSDSGFYLCAWDASGGAAETQYFGPGTRLLVL.

This rearrangement joins TRBV28 to TRBJ2-7; 7 bases fit TRBD1. Germline lookup yields CDR1 MDHEN and CDR2 SYDVKM. The CDR3 is 13 amino acids. The V gene end was trimmed by 3 bases and the J gene end by 12 bases; junction bases not matched to a gene: 11. Written as DNA, the CDR3 is TGTGCCAGCAGTTTGACAGGGAGTTCCGTTTGGTACTTC. It encodes CASSLTGSSVWYF.

The genes are TRBV4-2 and TRBJ1-3; D unclear. CDR1 is LGHNA and CDR2 is YNFKEQ in the germline V gene. Between the trimmed V and J ends, which lost 0 bases and 6 bases, there was a span of 9 bases. The CDR3 totals 14 residues. The CDR3 spells CASSQEEYVNTIYF. CDR3 bases: TGTGCCAGCAGCCAAGAGGAGTACGTAAACACCATATATTTT.

The chain has TRBV2 and TRBJ2-5, with TRBD2 identical over 11 bases. The CDR3 is 14 residues long. Germline lookup yields CDR1 SNHLY and CDR2 FYNNEI. The V and J ends lost 6 bases and 2 bases, in that order; junction bases with no gene match: 2. Here the CDR3 DNA reads TGTGCCAGCAGGCGACTAGCGGGGCAAGAGACCCAGTACTTC. It specifies CASRRLAGQETQYF. Full variable domain (remainder filled in from reference TRBV2 and TRBJ2-5): EPEVTQTPSHQVTQMGQEVILRCVPISNHLYFYWYRQILGQKVEFLVSFYNNEISEKSEIFDDQFSVERPDGSNFTLKIRSTKLEDSAMYFCASRRLAGQETQYFGPGTRLLVL.

This clone showed up just once. This chain joins TRBV2 and TRBJ1-2; 8 nucleotides match TRBD1. V lost 7 bases, J lost 4 bases, and 14 bases stayed unmatched. Germline lookup yields CDR1 SNHLY and CDR2 FYNNEI. This CDR3 has 16 residues. CDR3 in amino acids: CASTTDRVSWGYGYTF. CDR3 sequence (DNA): TGTGCCAGCACGACGGACAGGGTTTCTTGGGGCTATGGCTACACCTTC.

This clone was seen only once. This sequence joins TRBV7-9 and TRBJ2-2; the match to TRBD1 covers 9 bases. Germline CDR1 SEHNR, CDR2 FQNEAQ (reference sequence). The J segment lost 8 bases and the V segment lost 0 bases, leaving 4 bases of the junction unmatched. This CDR3 is 15 amino acids long. DNA of the CDR3: TGTGCCAGCAGCTTAGCCGGGACAGGGACAGGGGAGCTGTTTTTT. It is translated as CASSLAGTGTGELFF.

The J gene is TRBJ2-1, the V gene TRBV12-3 or TRBV12-4; D perhaps matches TRBD1 (6 bases). The CDR3 totals 12 residues. The V and J ends lost 7 bases and 8 bases respectively, with 12 bases between them. The CDR3 coding sequence is TGTGCCAGCAATGCAGGGGCGGATGAGCAGTTCTTC. This translates into CASNAGADEQFF.

The genes are TRBV7-6 and TRBJ2-7; TRBD2 is a possible D gene (5 bases). Per germline, CDR1 SGHVS and CDR2 FNYEAQ. There are 16 residues in the CDR3. Trimming took off 1 base at V and 5 bases at J, with 18 bases between the two ends. The CDR3 DNA is TGTGCCAGCAGCTTAGGAGGGAATAGCGCATGGGACGAGCAGTACTTC. This codes for CASSLGGNSAWDEQYF.

The chain joins TRBV11-3 to TRBJ2-2, with D possibly TRBD1 on 6 matching bases. V lost 3 bases to trimming and J lost 4 bases, with 15 bases between them. The germline gives CDR1 SGHNT, CDR2 YENEEA. This CDR3 is 16 amino acids long. The CDR3 region has the DNA TGTGCCAGCAGCTTTAGTGGGACAATGGGCACCGGGGAGCTGTTTTTT. It yields the protein CASSFSGTMGTGELFF. The full variable domain, in which reference TRBV11-3 and TRBJ2-2 provide the parts outside the CDR3, is EAGVVQSPRYKIIEKKQPVAFWCNPISGHNTLYWYLQNLGQGPELLIRYENEEAVDDSQLPKDRFSAERLKGVDSTLKIQPAELGDSAVYLCASSFSGTMGTGELFFGEGSRLTVL.

This chain's CDR3 is CASSLQGGSNQPQHF. CDR3 DNA: TGTGCCAGCTCACTACAGGGAGGGAGCAATCAGCCCCAGCATTTT. The rearrangement links TRBV18 to TRBJ1-5; a possible D gene is TRBD1 (6 bases). CDR1 is KGHSH and CDR2 is LQKENI in the germline V gene. V shed 4 bases and J shed 1 base, with 11 bases lying between them. The length of the CDR3 is 15 residues.

Comments on this clone: The sample carries other DNA sequences with the same CDR3. V is TRBV10-3 and J is TRBJ2-7; no clear D gene. In germline, CDR1 is ENHRY, CDR2 SYGVKD. The V gene lost 3 bases and the J gene lost 3 bases, with 3 bases spanning the gap. There are 11 residues in the CDR3. DNA for the CDR3: TGTGCCATCAGTGACCTCTACGAGCAGTACTTC. It translates to CAISDLYEQYF.

The chain employs TRBV5-6 and TRBJ2-7, with 9 nucleotides matching TRBD2. Germline CDR1 reads SGHDT; CDR2 reads YYEEEE. The CDR3 is 16 amino acids. J gave up 5 bases and V 5 bases, and 14 bases lay outside the gene matches. The CDR3 coding sequence is TGTGCCAGCAGTGGGGCCTTAGCGGGAGTGGTCCACGAGCAGTACTTC. Protein: CASSGALAGVVHEQYF.

This chain uses TRBV4-1 with TRBJ1-6; a possible D gene is TRBD1 (6 bases). Trimming pared 3 bases from V and 10 bases from J, leaving 22 bases between. Germline V lookup: CDR1 MGHRA, CDR2 YSYEKL. CDR3 length: 17 residues. The CDR3 DNA follows: TGCGCCAGCAGCCACGGATTTTACGGACAGCTTGAGTCACCCCTCCACTTT. It is translated as CASSHGFYGQLESPLHF.

The chain combines TRBV2 with TRBJ2-7, with 7 bases aligning to TRBD1. Germline trimming cut 4 bases from V and 2 bases from J; bases unmatched to any gene: 17. This CDR3 is built from 18 residues. The germline CDR1 and CDR2 sequences are SNHLY and FYNNEI. CDR3 region: CASSGSPGQATNTYEQYF. CDR3 coding DNA: TGTGCCAGCAGTGGCTCCCCCGGACAGGCAACCAATACCTACGAGCAGTACTTC.

The chain recombines TRBV28 with TRBJ2-7; perhaps TRBD2 as D (6 bases). The germline V and J ends were trimmed by 4 bases and 2 bases, with 15 bases remaining between them. CDR1 and CDR2 from the germline V gene are MDHEN and SYDVKM. The length of the CDR3 is 15 residues. This CDR3 reads CASSSSVRGAYEQYF. The CDR3 nucleotides are TGTGCCAGCAGTTCCTCTGTGCGGGGAGCCTACGAGCAGTACTTC.

This chain links TRBV7-6 with TRBJ1-1; 7 nucleotides line up with TRBD1. V dropped 1 base and J dropped 1; count of bases not matched to a gene: 3. The CDR3 is made up of 15 amino acids. Germline assignment: CDR1 SGHVS and CDR2 FNYEAQ. The CDR3 coding sequence is TGTGCCAGCAGCTTAGGGCAGGGGGGGAACACTGAAGCTTTCTTT. Translation: CASSLGQGGNTEAFF. Full variable domain (rest looked up from reference TRBV7-6 and TRBJ1-1): GAGVSQSPRYKVTKRGQDVALRCDPISGHVSLYWYRQALGQGPEFLTYFNYEAQQDKSGLPNDRFSAERPEGSISTLTIQRTEQRDSAMYRCASSLGQGGNTEAFFGQGTRLTVV.